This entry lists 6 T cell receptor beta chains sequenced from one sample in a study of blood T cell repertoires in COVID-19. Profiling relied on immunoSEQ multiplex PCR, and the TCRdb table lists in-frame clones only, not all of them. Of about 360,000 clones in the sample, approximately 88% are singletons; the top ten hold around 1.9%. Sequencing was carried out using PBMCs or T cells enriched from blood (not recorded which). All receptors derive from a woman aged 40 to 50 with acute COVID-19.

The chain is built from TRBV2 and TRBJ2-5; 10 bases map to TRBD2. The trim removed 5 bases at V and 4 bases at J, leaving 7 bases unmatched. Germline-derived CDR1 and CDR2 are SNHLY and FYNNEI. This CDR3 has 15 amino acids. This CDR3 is CASSSLAGVGETQYF. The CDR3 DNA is TGTGCCAGCAGTTCGCTAGCGGGGGTCGGAGAGACCCAGTACTTC.

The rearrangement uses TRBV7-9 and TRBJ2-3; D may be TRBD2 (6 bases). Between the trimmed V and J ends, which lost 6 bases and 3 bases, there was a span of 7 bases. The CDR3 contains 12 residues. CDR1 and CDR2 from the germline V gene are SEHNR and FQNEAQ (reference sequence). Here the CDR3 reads CASSRETDTQYF. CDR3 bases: TGTGCCAGCAGTCGGGAGACAGATACGCAGTATTTT.

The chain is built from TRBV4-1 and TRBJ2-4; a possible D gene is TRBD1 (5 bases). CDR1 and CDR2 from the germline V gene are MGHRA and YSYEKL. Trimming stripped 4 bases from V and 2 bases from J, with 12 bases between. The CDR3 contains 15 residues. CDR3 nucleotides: TGCGCCAGCAGCCCCCTGACAGAAACCAAAAACATTCAGTACTTC. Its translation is CASSPLTETKNIQYF.

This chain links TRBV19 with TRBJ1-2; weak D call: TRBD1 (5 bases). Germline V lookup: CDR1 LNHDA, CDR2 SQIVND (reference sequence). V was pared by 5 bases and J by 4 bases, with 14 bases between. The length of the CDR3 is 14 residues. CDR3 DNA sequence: TGTGCCAGTAGTTTAGGGGCTTACCCCTATGGCTACACCTTC. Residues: CASSLGAYPYGYTF.

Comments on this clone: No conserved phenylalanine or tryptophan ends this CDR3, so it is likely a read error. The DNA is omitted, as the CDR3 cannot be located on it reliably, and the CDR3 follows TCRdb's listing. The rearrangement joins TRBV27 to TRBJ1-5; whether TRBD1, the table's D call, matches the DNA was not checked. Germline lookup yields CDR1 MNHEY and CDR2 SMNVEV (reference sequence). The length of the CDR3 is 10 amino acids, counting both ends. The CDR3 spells CASSPPGQGR.

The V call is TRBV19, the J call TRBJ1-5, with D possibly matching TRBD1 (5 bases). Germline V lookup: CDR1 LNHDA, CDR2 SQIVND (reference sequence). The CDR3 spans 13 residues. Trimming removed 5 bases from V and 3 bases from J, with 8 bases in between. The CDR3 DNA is TGTGCCAGTAGTCGGGACTCCAATCAGCCCCAGCATTTT. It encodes CASSRDSNQPQHF.